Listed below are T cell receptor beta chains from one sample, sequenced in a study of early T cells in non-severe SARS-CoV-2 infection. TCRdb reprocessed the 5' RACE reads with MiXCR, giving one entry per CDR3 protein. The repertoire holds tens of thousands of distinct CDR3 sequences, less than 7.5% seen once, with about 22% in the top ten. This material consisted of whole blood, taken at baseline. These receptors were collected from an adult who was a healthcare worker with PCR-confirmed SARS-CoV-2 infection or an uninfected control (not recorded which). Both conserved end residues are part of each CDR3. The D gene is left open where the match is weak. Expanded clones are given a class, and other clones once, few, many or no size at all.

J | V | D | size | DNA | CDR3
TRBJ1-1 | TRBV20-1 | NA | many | TGCAGTGCTAGAGCTGGGGCTCTCAGTGAAGCTTTCTTT | CSARAGALSEAFF
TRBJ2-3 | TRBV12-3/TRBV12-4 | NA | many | TGTGCCAGCAGCCCGTTGGATACGCAGTATTTT | CASSPLDTQYF
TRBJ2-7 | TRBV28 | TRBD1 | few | TGTGCCAGCAGTTTATGCTTCCTTCGGACAGGGGGACTCTGCGAGCAGTACTTC | CASSLCFLRTGGLCEQYF
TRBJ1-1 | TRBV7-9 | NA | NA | TGTGCCAGCAGCTTAGGCACCTACACTGAAGCTTTCTTT | CASSLGTYTEAFF
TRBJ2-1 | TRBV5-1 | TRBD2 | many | TGCGCCAGCAGCTTGGACCCCCCGGTAGGCGGGAGGGCGAAGAAACGAGAGCAGTTCTTC | CASSLDPPVGGRAKKREQFF
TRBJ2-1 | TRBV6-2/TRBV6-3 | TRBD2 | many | TGTGCCAGCAGCAGTAGCGGGTTTCCCTCCTACAATGAGCAGTTCTTC | CASSSSGFPSYNEQFF
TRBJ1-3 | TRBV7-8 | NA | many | TGTGCCAGCAGCTCTCCCCGGCCTGACGGGGGAAACACCATATATTTT | CASSSPRPDGGNTIYF
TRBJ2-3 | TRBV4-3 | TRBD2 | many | TGCGCCAGCAGCCAAGGTTCGCGGGAGACAGATACGCAGTATTTT | CASSQGSRETDTQYF
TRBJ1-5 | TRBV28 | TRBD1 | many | TGTGCCAGCAGTTCCGGGACAGGGGGACCGCATTTT | CASSSGTGGPHF
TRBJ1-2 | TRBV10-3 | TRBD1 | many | TGTGCCATCAGGGAGACAGGGGTGAGGGACTATGGCTACACCTTC | CAIRETGVRDYGYTF
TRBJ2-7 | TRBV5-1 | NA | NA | TGCGCCAGCAGCTTGACGGGTCTGGCCGAGCAGTACTTC | CASSLTGLAEQYF
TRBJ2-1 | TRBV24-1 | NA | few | TGTGCCACCAGTTCAGGGACTCTGGATGAGCAGTTCTTC | CATSSGTLDEQFF
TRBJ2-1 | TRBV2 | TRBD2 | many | TGTGCCAGCAGTCTATGGACTAGCGGCTCCTACAATGAGCAGTTCTTC | CASSLWTSGSYNEQFF
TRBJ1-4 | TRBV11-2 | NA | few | TGTGCCAGCAGCACAATCAACGGAGCAACTAATGAAAAACTGTTTTTT | CASSTINGATNEKLFF
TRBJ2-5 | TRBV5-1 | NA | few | TGCGCCAGCAGCTTGGGTCAGCCTGGGGAGACCCAGTACTTC | CASSLGQPGETQYF
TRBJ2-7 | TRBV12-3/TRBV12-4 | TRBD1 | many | TGTGCCAGCAGTCTGACAGGGTCTGCGGAGCAGTACTTC | CASSLTGSAEQYF
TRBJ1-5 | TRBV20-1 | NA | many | TGCAGTGCGGGGGGAAGCAATCAGCCCCAGCATTTT | CSAGGSNQPQHF
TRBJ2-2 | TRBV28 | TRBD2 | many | TGTGCCAGCAGTCCCGAGATAGCGGGAGGGTTCACCGGGGAGCTGTTTTTT | CASSPEIAGGFTGELFF
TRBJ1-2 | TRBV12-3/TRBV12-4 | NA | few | TGTGCCAGCACCCCGATGAACTATGGCTACACCTTC | CASTPMNYGYTF
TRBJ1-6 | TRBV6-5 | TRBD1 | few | TGTGCCAGCAGGGGGACAGGATTAAATTCACCCCTCCACTTT | CASRGTGLNSPLHF